What follows are 9 T cell receptor beta chains derived from one specimen sequenced in a study of blood T cell repertoires in COVID-19. Measured with immunoSEQ multiplex PCR; TCRdb has only the in-frame clones, and not every one. The repertoire holds 300,000 to 350,000 clones, with approximately 90% as singletons. Input material: PBMCs or T cells enriched from blood (not recorded which). These receptors all stem from a woman aged 25 to 39 who had been exposed to COVID-19.

The CDR3 sequence: CASSQTGGLETQYF. The DNA of the CDR3 is TGTGCCAGCAGCCAGACAGGGGGCCTTGAGACCCAGTACTTC. The chain couples TRBV5-4 to TRBJ2-5; TRBD1 matches at 10 bases. CDR3 size: 14 residues. J was trimmed by 5 bases and V by 4 bases; bases with no gene match: 5. Germline V gene data show CDR1 as SGHNT and CDR2 as YYREEE (reference sequence).

The V gene is TRBV7-9, the J gene TRBJ2-1; 10 nucleotides line up with TRBD2. Trimming removed 5 bases from V and 1 base from J; junction bases left unmatched: 2. Germline CDR1 and CDR2: SEHNR and FQNEAQ (reference sequence). CDR3 length: 15 amino acids. CDR3 bases: TGTGCCAGCAGCCATAGCGGGGGGTCCTACAATGAGCAGTTCTTC. The encoded protein is CASSHSGGSYNEQFF. Complete variable domain (other parts from reference TRBV7-9 and TRBJ2-1): DTGVSQNPRHKITKRGQNVTFRCDPISEHNRLYWYRQTLGQGPEFLTYFQNEAQLEKSRLLSDRFSAERPKGSFSTLEIQRTEQGDSAMYLCASSHSGGSYNEQFFGPGTRLTVL.

Of note for this clone: Other DNA sequences in this sample translate to the same CDR3. This chain joins TRBV30 and TRBJ1-1; D is perhaps TRBD1 (6 bases). The CDR3 runs to 15 residues. Per the germline V gene, CDR1 is GTSNPN and CDR2 is SVGIG (reference sequence). V was trimmed by 0 bases and J by 2 bases, leaving 13 bases between them. In nucleotides, the CDR3 is TGTGCCTGGAGTGTAGCTGACAGGACCAACACTGAAGCTTTCTTT. Translating gives CAWSVADRTNTEAFF.

This clone showed up just a few times. The V call is TRBV7-2, the J call TRBJ2-7; 12 nucleotides align to TRBD2. From germline, CDR1 is SGHTA and CDR2 FQGNSA. The CDR3 length is 14 residues. The ends lost 7 bases at V and 4 bases at J; junction bases unmatched: 5. The chain's CDR3 is CASKLAGGFYEQYF. CDR3 nucleotides: TGTGCCAGCAAACTAGCGGGGGGATTTTACGAGCAGTACTTC.

The chain recombines TRBV5-3 with TRBJ1-1, with D possibly TRBD1 on 6 matching bases. TRBV5-3 is treated as an ORF (open reading frame) with a function not yet certain. The germline V and J ends were trimmed by 1 base and 7 bases, with 17 bases remaining between them. The length of the CDR3 is 15 residues. The CDR3 loop reads CARSLLGHKRGEAFF. CDR3 in DNA: TGTGCCAGAAGCTTGCTGGGACACAAAAGGGGTGAAGCTTTCTTT.

The chain is built from TRBV24-1 and TRBJ2-1; no definite D call. Germline V gene data show CDR1 as KGHDR and CDR2 as SFDVKD. V shed 3 bases and J shed 0 bases, with 11 bases lying between them. The CDR3 has 16 residues. In DNA, the CDR3 is TGTGCCACCAGTGATATTAAGCAGGCCTCCTACAATGAGCAGTTCTTC. Translating it yields CATSDIKQASYNEQFF.

The rearrangement links TRBV2 to TRBJ2-7; 7 nucleotides agree with TRBD2. Germline V lookup: CDR1 SNHLY, CDR2 FYNNEI. V trimming: 11 bases; J trimming: 6 bases; junction bases outside the gene matches: 10. The CDR3 is 12 amino acids. The CDR3 bases are TGTGCCGGATCCCCGGGGGGAGGCGAGCAGTACTTC. Protein sequence: CAGSPGGGEQYF.

This rearrangement joins TRBV4-2 to TRBJ1-6, with 8 bases identical to TRBD1. CDR1 and CDR2 (germline): LGHNA, YNFKEQ. The junction had 12 bases not matched to a gene; V was cut back by 6 bases and J by 8 bases. This CDR3 is built from 16 residues. The CDR3 region is CASSPPGGTGHSPLHF. As DNA, the CDR3 is TGTGCCAGCAGTCCTCCCGGGGGGACAGGCCATTCACCCCTCCACTTT.

V gene TRBV19 combines with J gene TRBJ2-5; 7 bases are a match to TRBD1. J lost 7 bases, V lost 4 bases, and 6 bases had no gene match. This CDR3 is built from 13 residues. The V gene's germline CDR1 is LNHDA and CDR2 SQIVND (reference sequence). CDR3 region: CASSRLGDRTQYF. The CDR3 DNA sequence: TGTGCCAGTAGTAGGCTGGGGGACAGGACCCAGTACTTC.